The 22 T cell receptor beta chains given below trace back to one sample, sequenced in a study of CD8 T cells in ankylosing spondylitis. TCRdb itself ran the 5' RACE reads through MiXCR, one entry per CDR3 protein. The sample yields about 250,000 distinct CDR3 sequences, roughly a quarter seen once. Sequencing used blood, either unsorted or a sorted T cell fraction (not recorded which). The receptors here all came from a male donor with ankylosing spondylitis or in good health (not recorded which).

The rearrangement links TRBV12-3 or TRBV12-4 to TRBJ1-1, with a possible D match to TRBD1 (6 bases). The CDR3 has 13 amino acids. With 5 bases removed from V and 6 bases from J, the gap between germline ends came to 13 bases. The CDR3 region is CASSPQGPPEAFF. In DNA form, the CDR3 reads TGTGCCAGCAGTCCCCAGGGGCCACCTGAAGCTTTCTTT.

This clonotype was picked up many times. The CDR3 reads CASALRGSYNEQFF. CDR3 sequence (DNA): TGTGCCTCCGCTCTGCGGGGGAGCTACAATGAGCAGTTCTTC. The chain combines TRBV3-1 with TRBJ2-1; TRBD2 aligns across 7 bases. This CDR3 contains 14 residues. Germline assignment: CDR1 LGHDT and CDR2 YNNKEL (reference sequence). V lost 11 bases and J lost 3; bases outside the gene matches: 10.

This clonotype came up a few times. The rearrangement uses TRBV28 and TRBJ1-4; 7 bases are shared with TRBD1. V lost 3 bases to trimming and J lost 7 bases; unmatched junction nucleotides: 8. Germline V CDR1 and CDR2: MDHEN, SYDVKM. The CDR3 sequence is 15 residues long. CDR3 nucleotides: TGTGCCAGCAGTTTTGAAGGGGGCAGGGTTGAAAAACTGTTTTTT. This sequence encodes CASSFEGGRVEKLFF.

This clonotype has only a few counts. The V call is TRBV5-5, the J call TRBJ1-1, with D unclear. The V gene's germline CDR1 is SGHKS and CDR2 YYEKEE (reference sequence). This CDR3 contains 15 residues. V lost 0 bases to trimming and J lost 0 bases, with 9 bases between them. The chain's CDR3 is CASSLGGGLNTEAFF. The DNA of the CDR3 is TGTGCCAGCAGCTTGGGAGGTGGATTGAACACTGAAGCTTTCTTT.

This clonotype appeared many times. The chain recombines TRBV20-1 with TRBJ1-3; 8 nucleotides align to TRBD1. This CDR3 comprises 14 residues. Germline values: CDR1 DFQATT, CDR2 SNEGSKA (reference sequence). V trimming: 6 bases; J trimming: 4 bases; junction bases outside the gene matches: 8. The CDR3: CSAERTGNGNTIYF. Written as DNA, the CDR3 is TGCAGTGCGGAAAGGACAGGGAACGGAAACACCATATATTTT.

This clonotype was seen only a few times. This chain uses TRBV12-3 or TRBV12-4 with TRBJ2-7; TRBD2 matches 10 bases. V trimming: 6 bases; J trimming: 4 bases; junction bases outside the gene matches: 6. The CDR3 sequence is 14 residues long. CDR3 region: CASSPSGGTYEQYF. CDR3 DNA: TGTGCCAGCAGCCCTAGCGGGGGCACATACGAGCAGTACTTC.

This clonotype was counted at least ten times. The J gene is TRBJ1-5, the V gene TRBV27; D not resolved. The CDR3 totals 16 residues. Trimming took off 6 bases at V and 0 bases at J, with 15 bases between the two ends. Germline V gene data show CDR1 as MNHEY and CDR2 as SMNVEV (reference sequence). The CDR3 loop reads CASRPGAYISNQPQHF. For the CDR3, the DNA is TGTGCCAGCAGGCCGGGAGCCTACATTAGCAATCAGCCCCAGCATTTT.

CDR3 loop: CASGSGLAGGRAETQYF. The CDR3 DNA follows: TGTGCTAGTGGTTCCGGACTAGCGGGGGGAAGGGCGGAGACCCAGTACTTC. The chain links TRBV12-5 to TRBJ2-5; 14 nucleotides align to TRBD2. Germline CDR1 is LGHNT and CDR2 is FRNRAP. Trimming cost V 4 bases and J 5 bases; bases outside gene matches: 9. CDR3 length equals 17 residues.

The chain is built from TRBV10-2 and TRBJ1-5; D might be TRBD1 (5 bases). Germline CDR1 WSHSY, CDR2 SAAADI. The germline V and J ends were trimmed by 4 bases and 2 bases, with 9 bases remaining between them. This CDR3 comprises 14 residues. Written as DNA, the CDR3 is TGCGCCAGCAGTGCATGGGGGGGCAATCAGCCCCAGCATTTT. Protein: CASSAWGGNQPQHF.

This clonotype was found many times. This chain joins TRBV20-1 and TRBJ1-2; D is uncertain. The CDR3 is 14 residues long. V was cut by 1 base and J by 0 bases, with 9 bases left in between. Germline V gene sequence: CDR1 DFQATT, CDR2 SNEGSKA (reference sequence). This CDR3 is CSARGGPSNYGYTF. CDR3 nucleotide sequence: TGCAGTGCTAGAGGCGGCCCATCTAACTATGGCTACACCTTC.

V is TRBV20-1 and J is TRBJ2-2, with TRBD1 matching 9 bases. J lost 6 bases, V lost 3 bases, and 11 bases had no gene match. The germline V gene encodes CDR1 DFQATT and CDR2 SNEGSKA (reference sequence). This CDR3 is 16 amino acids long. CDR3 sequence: CSASAVGTGRAGELFF. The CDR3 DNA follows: TGCAGTGCTAGTGCGGTTGGGACAGGGAGGGCCGGGGAGCTGTTTTTT.

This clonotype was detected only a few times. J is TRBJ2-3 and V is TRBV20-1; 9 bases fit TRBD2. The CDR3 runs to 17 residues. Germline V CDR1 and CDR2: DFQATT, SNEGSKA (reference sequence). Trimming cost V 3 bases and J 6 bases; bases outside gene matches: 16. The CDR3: CSARGGSGGPHSDTQYF. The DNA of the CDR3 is TGCAGTGCTAGGGGGGGTAGCGGGGGACCTCACTCGGATACGCAGTATTTT.

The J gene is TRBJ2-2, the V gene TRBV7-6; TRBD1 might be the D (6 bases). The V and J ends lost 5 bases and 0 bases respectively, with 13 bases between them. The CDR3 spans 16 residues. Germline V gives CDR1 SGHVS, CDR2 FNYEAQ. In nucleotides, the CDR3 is TGTGCCAGCAGCGTCGGGACACTCGCGAACACCGGGGAGCTGTTTTTT. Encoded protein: CASSVGTLANTGELFF.

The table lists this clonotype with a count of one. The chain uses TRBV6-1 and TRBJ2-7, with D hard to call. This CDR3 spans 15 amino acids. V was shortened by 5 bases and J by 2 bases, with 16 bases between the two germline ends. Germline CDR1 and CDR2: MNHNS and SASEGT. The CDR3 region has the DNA TGTGCCAGCAGTCCCGTGACCCTAGGCACCTACGAGCAGTACTTC. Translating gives CASSPVTLGTYEQYF.

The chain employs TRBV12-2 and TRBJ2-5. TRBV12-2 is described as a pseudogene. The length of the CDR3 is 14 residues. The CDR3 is CASRLAPQEETQYF. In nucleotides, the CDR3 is TGTGCAAGTCGCTTAGCGCCCCAGGAGGAGACCCAGTACTTC.

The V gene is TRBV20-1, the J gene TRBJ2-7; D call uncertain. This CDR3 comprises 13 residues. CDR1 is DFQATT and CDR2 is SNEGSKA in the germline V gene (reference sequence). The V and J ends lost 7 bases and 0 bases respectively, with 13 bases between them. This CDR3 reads CSGGGASSYEQYF. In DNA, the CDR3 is TGCAGTGGAGGCGGAGCTAGCTCCTACGAGCAGTACTTC.

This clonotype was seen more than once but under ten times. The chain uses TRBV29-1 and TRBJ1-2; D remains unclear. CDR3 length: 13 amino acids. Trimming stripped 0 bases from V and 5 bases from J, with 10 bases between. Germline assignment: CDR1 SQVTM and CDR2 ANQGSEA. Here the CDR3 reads CSVEEGLTYGYTF. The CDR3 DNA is TGCAGCGTTGAAGAAGGTCTTACTTATGGCTACACCTTC.

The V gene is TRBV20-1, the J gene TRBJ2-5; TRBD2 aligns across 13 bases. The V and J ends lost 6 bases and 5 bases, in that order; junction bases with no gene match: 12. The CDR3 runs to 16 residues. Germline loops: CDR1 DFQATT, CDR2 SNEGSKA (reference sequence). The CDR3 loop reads CSAIGTSGVRRETQYF. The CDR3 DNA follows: TGCAGTGCCATAGGGACTAGCGGGGTCCGGAGGGAGACCCAGTACTTC.

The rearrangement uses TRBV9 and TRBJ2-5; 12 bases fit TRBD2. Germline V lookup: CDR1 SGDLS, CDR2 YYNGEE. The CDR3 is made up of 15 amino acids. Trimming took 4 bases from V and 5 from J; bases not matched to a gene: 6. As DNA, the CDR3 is TGTGCCAGCAGCCGCGGGACTAGCGGGTTCGAGACCCAGTACTTC. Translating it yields CASSRGTSGFETQYF.

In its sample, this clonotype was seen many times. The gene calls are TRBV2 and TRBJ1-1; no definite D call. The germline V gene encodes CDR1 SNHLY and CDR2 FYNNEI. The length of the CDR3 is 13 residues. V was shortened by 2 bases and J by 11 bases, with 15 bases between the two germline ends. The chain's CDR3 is CASSETEQLGAFF. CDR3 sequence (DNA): TGTGCCAGCAGTGAAACTGAGCAACTGGGGGCTTTCTTT.

The CDR3 DNA reads as TGCAGCGTTGGGACCAAATACACAGATACGCAGTATTTT. Translating it yields CSVGTKYTDTQYF. The chain recombines TRBV29-1 with TRBJ2-3; unclear D gene. The ends were cut back, 4 bases at V and 2 bases at J, with 10 bases in the middle. This CDR3 region has 13 residues. Germline V gene lookup returns CDR1 SQVTM and CDR2 ANQGSEA.

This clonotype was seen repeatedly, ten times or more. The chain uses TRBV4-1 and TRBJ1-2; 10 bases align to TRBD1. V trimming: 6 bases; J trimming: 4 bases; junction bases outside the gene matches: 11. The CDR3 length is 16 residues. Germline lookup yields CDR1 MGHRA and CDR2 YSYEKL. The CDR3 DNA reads TGCGCCAGCAGAGACCCCGGGACAGGGGCCCCCTATGGCTACACCTTC. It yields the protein CASRDPGTGAPYGYTF.